Given below is one T cell receptor beta chain in context. Antigen specificity is unknown. Some second doses came at about 4 weeks and others at about 12 weeks; these were pooled. This table comes from immunoSEQ multiplex PCR, and its TCRdb copy is limited to in-frame clones, with some not included. The top ten clones hold roughly 1.7% of a sample with more than 150,000 clones, 90% to 95% of them seen once. There are 13 residues in the CDR3. Trimming took 3 bases from V and 0 from J, leaving 5 bases between them. CDR1 and CDR2 from the germline V gene are MNHEY and SMNVEV (reference sequence). The data belong to a study of T cell responses to AZD1222 COVID-19 vaccine. Findings of the study overall: Close to half of all spike-specific TCRs reportedly target regions of the variants that are unmutated. Samples come after the peak T cell response, not at day 14. Possibly, clonal diversity was underestimated; donors were largely white British and included more females.

The TCR originated in an adult who received the AZD1222 COVID-19 vaccine. The chain couples TRBV27 to TRBJ1-1; D unresolved. This specimen consisted of peripheral blood, obtained 28 days after the second AZD1222 dose. This CDR3 is CASSFNVNTEAFF. As DNA, the CDR3 is TGTGCCAGCAGTTTTAACGTGAACACTGAAGCTTTCTTT.